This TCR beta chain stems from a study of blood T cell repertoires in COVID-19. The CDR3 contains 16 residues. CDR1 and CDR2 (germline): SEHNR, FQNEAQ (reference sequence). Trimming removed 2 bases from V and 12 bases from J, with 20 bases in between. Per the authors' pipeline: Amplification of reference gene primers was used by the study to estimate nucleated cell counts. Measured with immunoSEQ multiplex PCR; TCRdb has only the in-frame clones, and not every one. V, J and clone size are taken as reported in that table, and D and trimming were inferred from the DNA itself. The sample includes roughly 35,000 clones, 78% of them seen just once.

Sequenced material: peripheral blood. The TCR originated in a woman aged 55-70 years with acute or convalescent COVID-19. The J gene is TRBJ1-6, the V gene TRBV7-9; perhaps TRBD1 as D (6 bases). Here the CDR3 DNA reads TGTGCCAGCAGCTTAAATCGGGACACGGCTAGGGGACCCCTCCACTTT. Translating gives CASSLNRDTARGPLHF.